These 29 T cell receptor beta chains came from one sample sequenced in a study of CD8 T cells in Susac syndrome. A quantity of about 0.45 to 1 ug RNA underwent reverse transcription using random hexamers. TCRdb re-called the immunoSEQ multiplex PCR reads with MiXCR, one entry per CDR3 protein. The sample has roughly 200,000 distinct CDR3 sequences, 85% to 95% seen once. Sequenced: CD4+ T cells from PBMCs. The receptors shown here come from a human donor in good health.

This chain uses TRBV21-1 with TRBJ1-5. TRBV21-1 is marked as a pseudogene. The CDR3 runs 14 residues. CDR3 residues: CASSKGHRNQPQHF. Here the CDR3 DNA reads TGTGCCAGCAGCAAAGGACACAGAAATCAGCCCCAGCATTTT.

This clonotype was detected once. The CDR3 here is CASTGATYEQYF. The CDR3, as DNA: TGTGCCAGCACGGGGGCCACCTACGAGCAGTACTTC. The chain couples TRBV12-3 or TRBV12-4 to TRBJ2-7; D possibly matches TRBD1 or TRBD2 (6 bases each). With 7 bases removed from V and 2 bases from J, the gap between germline ends came to 9 bases. This CDR3 has 12 residues.

The rearrangement uses TRBV5-6 and TRBJ1-2; no clear D gene. Per the germline V gene, CDR1 is SGHDT and CDR2 is YYEEEE. The CDR3 is made up of 15 amino acids. Trimming pared 3 bases from V and 8 bases from J, leaving 20 bases between. The CDR3 DNA reads TGTGCCAGCAGCTCTCACCTAGCGGAGTACGGAGGCTACACCTTC. This codes for CASSSHLAEYGGYTF.

V is TRBV2 and J is TRBJ1-5; D not certain. V was clipped by 6 bases and J by 2 bases, with 14 bases between them. CDR3 size: 15 residues. From germline, CDR1 is SNHLY and CDR2 FYNNEI. CDR3 protein: CASRGLGEGNQPQHF. Written as DNA, the CDR3 is TGTGCCAGCAGGGGCCTTGGGGAGGGCAATCAGCCCCAGCATTTT.

CDR3 residues: CASSLQGASNQPQHF. Written as DNA, the CDR3 is TGTGCCAGCAGCTTACAGGGTGCGAGCAATCAGCCCCAGCATTTT. The chain combines TRBV7-2 with TRBJ1-5, with D possibly being TRBD1 (5 bases). The V gene's germline CDR1 is SGHTA and CDR2 FQGNSA. Trimming stripped 2 bases from V and 1 base from J, with 9 bases between. This CDR3 has 15 residues.

The chain uses TRBV6-2 or TRBV6-3 and TRBJ1-2; D is unresolved. Germline V CDR1 and CDR2: MNHEY, SVGEGT. V was trimmed by 2 bases and J by 4 bases, leaving 14 bases between them. The CDR3 consists of 15 residues. The CDR3 loop reads CASSYDEQLSYGYTF. The CDR3 DNA reads as TGTGCCAGCAGTTACGATGAGCAACTGAGCTATGGCTACACCTTC.

V and J are TRBV19 and TRBJ2-6; D assignment may be TRBD1 or TRBD2 (6 bases each). The CDR3 has 18 amino acids. Germline CDR1 is LNHDA and CDR2 is SQIVND (reference sequence). V dropped 5 bases and J dropped 2 bases, with 19 bases sitting between them. The CDR3 DNA follows: TGTGCCAGTAGTCCGCTCGAGGGGGGAATCACTGGGGCCAACGTCCTGACTTTC. Translating gives CASSPLEGGITGANVLTF.

This clonotype has a single count. The rearrangement joins TRBV25-1 to TRBJ2-5; possibly TRBD1 for D (7 bases). Looked up from germline, CDR1 is MGHDK and CDR2 is SYGVNS. V lost 3 bases and J 4 bases, leaving 12 bases between the germline ends. CDR3 length: 14 residues. In DNA, the CDR3 is TGTGCCAGCAGTGACAGGGGGGTAGGAGAGACCCAGTACTTC. As protein: CASSDRGVGETQYF.

The gene calls are TRBV20-1 and TRBJ1-1; D is perhaps TRBD1 (5 bases). The ends were cut back, 5 bases at V and 1 base at J, with 14 bases in the middle. This CDR3 contains 14 residues. Germline CDR1 and CDR2: DFQATT and SNEGSKA (reference sequence). The CDR3, as DNA: TGCAGTGCTGACCGGGACCCCAGGAACACTGAAGCTTTCTTT. Protein product: CSADRDPRNTEAFF.

The J gene is TRBJ2-3, the V gene TRBV20-1; D remains ambiguous. The CDR3 runs 13 residues. Germline CDR1 and CDR2: DFQATT and SNEGSKA (reference sequence). Between the trimmed V and J ends, which lost 5 bases and 3 bases, there was a span of 12 bases. The CDR3 region is CSARPPGTDTQYF. In DNA, the CDR3 is TGCAGTGCTCGACCTCCCGGGACAGATACGCAGTATTTT.

The rearrangement links TRBV11-2 to TRBJ1-2; D not resolved. The CDR3 spans 12 residues. The V end lost 8 bases, the J end lost 2 bases, and 9 bases lay between the germline ends. CDR1 is SGHAT and CDR2 is FQNNGV in the germline V gene. The DNA for the CDR3 is TGTGCCAGCCAGAACAGCAACTATGGCTACACCTTC. Amino acid sequence: CASQNSNYGYTF.

DNA for the CDR3: TGTGCCTGGAGTGGGTGGCCCACAGATACGCAGTATTTT. This sequence encodes CAWSGWPTDTQYF. The V call is TRBV30, the J call TRBJ2-3, with unresolved D. The CDR3 is 13 amino acids. The V end lost 1 base, the J end lost 2 bases, and 7 bases lay between the germline ends. Germline V gene sequence: CDR1 GTSNPN, CDR2 SVGIG (reference sequence).

The V and J genes are TRBV29-1 and TRBJ2-1; D is uncertain. Germline V gene data show CDR1 as SQVTM and CDR2 as ANQGSEA. Deletions cut 8 bases from V and 1 base from J, with 12 bases between. The CDR3 consists of 13 residues. The CDR3 bases are TGCAGCATTGGGGTAATTTCCTACAATGAGCAGTTCTTC. As protein: CSIGVISYNEQFF.

The chain has TRBV20-1 and TRBJ2-5, with unresolved D. Trimming took 5 bases from V and 5 from J, leaving 9 bases between them. CDR1 is DFQATT and CDR2 is SNEGSKA in the germline V gene (reference sequence). The CDR3 contains 11 residues. The CDR3 DNA reads TGCAGTGCTTTAGCCCCCGAGACCCAGTACTTC. Its protein is CSALAPETQYF.

The J gene is TRBJ2-7, the V gene TRBV7-2; D gene unclear. CDR3 size: 14 residues. V was trimmed by 7 bases and J by 0 bases, leaving 13 bases between them. CDR1 is SGHTA, CDR2 FQGNSA, per germline. CDR3: CASTRRAASYEQYF. The CDR3 DNA reads TGTGCCAGCACGCGTCGTGCAGCCTCCTACGAGCAGTACTTC. The full variable domain, in which reference TRBV7-2 and TRBJ2-7 provide the parts outside the CDR3, is GAGVSQSPSNKVTEKGKDVELRCDPISGHTALYWYRQSLGQGLEFLIYFQGNSAPDKSGLPSDRFSAERTGGSVSTLTIQRTQQEDSAVYLCASTRRAASYEQYFGPGTRLTVT.

The gene calls are TRBV6-5 and TRBJ2-1; 8 positions match TRBD1. The CDR3 runs to 17 residues. CDR1 MNHEY and CDR2 SVGAGI come from the germline V gene. V gave up 0 bases and J gave up 9 bases; unmatched junction bases: 13. Here the CDR3 DNA reads TGTGCCAGCAGTTACTCAGGCCCGACAGGGGAGTCGGGTGAGCAGTTCTTC. Amino acid sequence: CASSYSGPTGESGEQFF.

The V gene is TRBV30, the J gene TRBJ1-1; D call uncertain. Trimming removed 2 bases from V and 5 bases from J, with 6 bases in between. Germline V gene lookup returns CDR1 GTSNPN and CDR2 SVGIG (reference sequence). The CDR3 has 11 amino acids. The CDR3 DNA is TGTGCCTGGAGTTTTGAGACTGAAGCTTTCTTT. It codes for CAWSFETEAFF.

The gene calls are TRBV12-3 or TRBV12-4 and TRBJ2-3, with D possibly matching TRBD1 (5 bases). The CDR3 sequence is 14 residues long. The V gene lost 1 base and the J gene lost 2 bases, with 7 bases spanning the gap. The CDR3 bases are TGTGCCAGCAGTTTAGGACAGCCCACAGATACGCAGTATTTT. Its protein product is CASSLGQPTDTQYF.

The J gene is TRBJ2-6, the V gene TRBV7-2, with D perhaps TRBD1 (6 bases). V lost 2 bases, J lost 3 bases, and 20 bases lay in between. The germline CDR1 and CDR2 sequences are SGHTA and FQGNSA. There are 19 residues in the CDR3. CDR3 amino acids: CASSLSGSLGGVGANVLTF. CDR3 nucleotide sequence: TGTGCCAGCAGCTTATCCGGATCTCTAGGGGGAGTTGGGGCCAACGTCCTGACTTTC.

In DNA form, the CDR3 reads TGTGCCAGCAGCTTAGGGACCAGACGCAGCGACAATGAGCAGTTCTTC. Translating gives CASSLGTRRSDNEQFF. The V call is TRBV5-4, the J call TRBJ2-1; TRBD1 or TRBD2 may be the D gene (5 bases each). Trimming left V 2 bases short and J 5 bases short, with 17 bases between. The CDR3 has 16 residues. Germline CDR1 SGHNT, CDR2 YYREEE (reference sequence).

The rearrangement links TRBV5-1 to TRBJ2-1; D may be TRBD1 or TRBD2 (5 bases each). Looked up from germline, CDR1 is SGHRS and CDR2 is YFSETQ. This CDR3 is built from 14 residues. Trimming stripped 6 bases from V and 7 bases from J, with 17 bases between. The CDR3, as DNA: TGCGCCAGCACACGGACATCGGGAAATAATGAGCAGTTCTTC. Translated: CASTRTSGNNEQFF.

The chain is built from TRBV29-1 and TRBJ2-1; D gene uncertain. The CDR3 has 12 amino acids. CDR1 and CDR2 (germline): SQVTM, ANQGSEA. Trimming took 3 bases from V and 6 from J, leaving 9 bases between them. As DNA, the CDR3 is TGCAGCGTTGAGAACAGTCGCAATGAGCAGTTCTTC. Its protein is CSVENSRNEQFF.

This chain links TRBV7-9 with TRBJ1-5, with 8 bases fitting TRBD1. CDR3 length equals 14 residues. Germline CDR1 reads SEHNR; CDR2 reads FQNEAQ (reference sequence). V gave up 4 bases and J gave up 6 bases; unmatched junction bases: 5. The CDR3 protein is CASSSRGLGQPQHF. The CDR3 DNA is TGTGCCAGCAGCTCCAGGGGGCTCGGTCAGCCCCAGCATTTT. The full variable domain, in which reference TRBV7-9 and TRBJ1-5 provide the parts outside the CDR3, is DTGVSQNPRHKITKRGQNVTFRCDPISEHNRLYWYRQTLGQGPEFLTYFQNEAQLEKSRLLSDRFSAERPKGSFSTLEIQRTEQGDSAMYLCASSSRGLGQPQHFGDGTRLSIL.

The V call is TRBV20-1, the J call TRBJ2-7; 15 nucleotides align to TRBD2. The CDR3 is 17 residues long. Germline CDR1 DFQATT, CDR2 SNEGSKA (reference sequence). The V and J ends lost 3 bases and 7 bases, in that order; junction bases with no gene match: 13. The CDR3 sequence is CSARPLPGTSGGREQYF. CDR3 coding DNA: TGCAGTGCTAGGCCCCTTCCCGGGACTAGCGGGGGGAGGGAGCAGTACTTC.

This clonotype came up once. The V and J genes are TRBV20-1 and TRBJ1-2; 7 positions match TRBD1. CDR1 and CDR2 from the germline V gene are DFQATT and SNEGSKA (reference sequence). Trimming took 3 bases from V and 8 from J; bases not matched to a gene: 9. CDR3 length equals 13 residues. The CDR3 DNA follows: TGCAGTGCTAGGGAGACAGGGATTACGGGCTACACCTTC. This translates into CSARETGITGYTF.

V and J are TRBV5-4 and TRBJ1-1; D remains unclear. The CDR3 runs 14 residues. The germline V and J ends were trimmed by 0 bases and 2 bases, with 8 bases remaining between them. In germline, CDR1 is SGHNT, CDR2 YYREEE (reference sequence). CDR3 in amino acids: CASSLALGNTEAFF. The CDR3 DNA sequence: TGTGCCAGCAGCTTGGCCCTGGGAAACACTGAAGCTTTCTTT. Variable domain in full (rest from reference TRBV5-4 and TRBJ1-1): ETGVTQSPTHLIKTRGQQVTLRCSSQSGHNTVSWYQQALGQGPQFIFQYYREEENGRGNFPPRFSGLQFPNYSSELNVNALELDDSALYLCASSLALGNTEAFFGQGTRLTVV.

The rearrangement joins TRBV29-1 to TRBJ2-2; D remains unclear. The CDR3 length is 13 residues. In germline, CDR1 is SQVTM, CDR2 ANQGSEA. V was clipped by 3 bases and J by 5 bases, with 10 bases between them. CDR3 residues: CSVDQAHTGELFF. CDR3 sequence (DNA): TGCAGCGTTGACCAGGCTCATACCGGGGAGCTGTTTTTT.

This clonotype was seen a single time. V usage is TRBV24-1 and J usage is TRBJ1-2, with TRBD1 matching over 9 bases. CDR1 and CDR2 from the germline V gene are KGHDR and SFDVKD. The CDR3 sequence is 14 residues long. Unmatched junction bases numbered 4, after V lost 3 bases and J lost 6 bases. The CDR3 reads CATSDADRGHGYTF. The CDR3, as DNA: TGTGCCACCAGTGATGCGGACAGGGGACATGGCTACACCTTC.

This chain joins TRBV7-9 and TRBJ2-5; 14 nucleotides agree with TRBD2. This CDR3 has 16 residues. V shed 3 bases and J 4 bases; nucleotides not matched to a gene: 4. Germline V gives CDR1 SEHNR, CDR2 FQNEAQ (reference sequence). The CDR3 region has the DNA TGTGCCAGCAGCTTGGGACTAGCGGGAGACGGAGAGACCCAGTACTTC. The encoded protein is CASSLGLAGDGETQYF.